This passage covers 17 T cell receptor beta chains from one sample sequenced in a study of cytomegalovirus exposure and HLA in healthy donors. The PCR contained 60 Vbeta and 13 Jbeta primers. TCRdb's table, derived via immunoSEQ multiplex PCR, lists solely in-frame clones and lacks some. The data contain about 93,000 clones, just under 80% of them singletons. Sequenced sample: PBMCs. These receptors came from a woman between 40 and 50 years old in good health and CMV-seronegative.

This clone was detected once. The rearrangement links TRBV5-4 to TRBJ2-7, with 8 bases identical to TRBD1. The CDR3 has 14 amino acids. The V segment lost 7 bases and the J segment 0 bases; nucleotides outside the gene matches: 6. CDR1 and CDR2 from the germline V gene are SGHNT and YYREEE (reference sequence). CDR3 in DNA: TGTGCCAGCCGGCTCCAGGGGGCCTCCTACGAGCAGTACTTC. This codes for CASRLQGASYEQYF.

The chain recombines TRBV9 with TRBJ2-1; TRBD1 matches at 10 bases. The V segment lost 1 base and the J segment 8 bases; nucleotides outside the gene matches: 6. The CDR3 runs 15 residues. CDR1 is SGDLS and CDR2 is YYNGEE in the germline V gene. The DNA of the CDR3 is TGTGCCAGCAGCGTACCGGGACAGGGGTTGGATGAGCAGTTCTTC. This codes for CASSVPGQGLDEQFF.

The CDR3 reads CASSLQGYNEQFF. CDR3 in DNA: TGTGCCAGCAGTCTCCAGGGGTACAATGAGCAGTTCTTC. The V and J genes are TRBV2 and TRBJ2-1, with D maybe TRBD1 (6 bases). CDR1 SNHLY and CDR2 FYNNEI come from the germline V gene. This CDR3 is built from 13 residues. The ends were cut back, 5 bases at V and 4 bases at J, with 9 bases in the middle.

The V gene is TRBV9, the J gene TRBJ2-1, with TRBD1 identical over 7 bases. Germline CDR1 is SGDLS and CDR2 is YYNGEE. J lost 12 bases, V lost 4 bases, and 10 bases had no gene match. The CDR3 has 13 amino acids. CDR3 bases: TGTGCCAGCAGCCCATCGACAGGGTGGAGGCAGTTCTTC. It translates to CASSPSTGWRQFF.

J is TRBJ1-5 and V is TRBV19; D may be TRBD1 (6 bases). The V end lost 1 base, the J end lost 0 bases, and 13 bases lay between the germline ends. Germline V gives CDR1 LNHDA, CDR2 SQIVND (reference sequence). CDR3 length equals 17 residues. The CDR3: CASSIVPGAVSNQPQHF. DNA for the CDR3: TGTGCCAGTAGTATAGTTCCAGGGGCTGTTAGCAATCAGCCCCAGCATTTT.

The CDR3 nucleotides are TGCGCCAGCAGCCCGGTCGTCCACAGGGAAATCGAGCAGTACTTC. Translation gives CASSPVVHREIEQYF. The chain uses TRBV5-1 and TRBJ2-7, with a tentative D call TRBD1 (6 bases). V lost 4 bases and J lost 6, with 20 bases in between. Germline V gene lookup returns CDR1 SGHRS and CDR2 YFSETQ. The CDR3 has 15 amino acids.

The CDR3, as DNA: TGTGCCAGCAAAGTTGGGACACCCACCGGGGAGCTGTTTTTT. Translating it yields CASKVGTPTGELFF. This rearrangement joins TRBV27 to TRBJ2-2; D might be TRBD1 (6 bases). CDR1 and CDR2 (germline): MNHEY, SMNVEV (reference sequence). The CDR3 extends over 14 amino acids. V lost 7 bases, J lost 4 bases, and 13 bases lay in between.

The rearrangement uses TRBV6-6 and TRBJ2-2, with 8 bases lining up with TRBD2. The V and J ends lost 6 bases and 4 bases, in that order; junction bases with no gene match: 4. The CDR3 contains 14 residues. Germline V gene lookup returns CDR1 MNHNY and CDR2 SVGAGI (reference sequence). CDR3 region: CASSIAGSTGELFF. CDR3 DNA: TGTGCCAGCAGCATAGCGGGGTCCACCGGGGAGCTGTTTTTT.

CDR3 sequence reads: CASKASGIYEQYF. The CDR3 coding sequence is TGTGCCAGCAAGGCTAGCGGAATCTACGAGCAGTACTTC. The chain combines TRBV6-1 with TRBJ2-7; 7 nucleotides match TRBD2. This CDR3 contains 13 residues. Germline V gene lookup returns CDR1 MNHNS and CDR2 SASEGT. V trimming: 7 bases; J trimming: 3 bases; junction bases outside the gene matches: 6.

The chain employs TRBV9 and TRBJ2-1; tentatively, D is TRBD2 (6 bases). Germline V gene lookup returns CDR1 SGDLS and CDR2 YYNGEE. This CDR3 has 15 amino acids. Trimming shortened V by 4 bases and J by 0 bases, and 11 bases separated the two germline ends. The CDR3 protein is CASSLGRSSYNEQFF. In nucleotides, the CDR3 is TGTGCCAGCAGCCTAGGGAGGAGCTCCTACAATGAGCAGTTCTTC.

The rearrangement uses TRBV19 and TRBJ1-2; 7 bases match TRBD1. Germline loops: CDR1 LNHDA, CDR2 SQIVND (reference sequence). Unmatched junction bases numbered 5, after V lost 5 bases and J lost 8 bases. The CDR3 totals 12 residues. The CDR3 is CASSLRQGGYTF. DNA for the CDR3: TGTGCCAGTAGTCTGCGACAGGGCGGCTACACCTTC. The entire variable domain, with the rest obtained from reference TRBV19 and TRBJ1-2, is as follows: DGGITQSPKYLFRKEGQNVTLSCEQNLNHDAMYWYRQDPGQGLRLIYYSQIVNDFQKGDIAEGYSVSREKKESFPLTVTSAQKNPTAFYLCASSLRQGGYTFGSGTRLTVV.

The CDR3 sequence is CASSRPTEFSSYEQYF. The CDR3 region has the DNA TGTGCCAGCAGCAGACCGACAGAATTCAGCTCCTACGAGCAGTACTTC. The gene calls are TRBV21-1 and TRBJ2-7; the D call in the table, TRBD1, was not verified against the DNA. TRBV21-1 is a known pseudogene. This CDR3 has 16 amino acids.

This chain joins TRBV27 and TRBJ2-2; TRBD2 matches at 8 bases. Germline values: CDR1 MNHEY, CDR2 SMNVEV (reference sequence). V shed 3 bases and J 6 bases; nucleotides not matched to a gene: 9. The CDR3 extends over 16 amino acids. CDR3 in DNA: TGTGCCAGCAGTTTGCGGACTAGCAAGGCGGCCGGGGAGCTGTTTTTT. Encoded protein: CASSLRTSKAAGELFF.

This clone has only a few counts. The chain employs TRBV30 and TRBJ2-7, with TRBD1 matching 9 bases. The germline CDR1 and CDR2 sequences are GTSNPN and SVGIG (reference sequence). Losses at the gene ends were 8 bases for V and 6 bases for J; bases not matched to a gene: 5. The CDR3 extends over 11 amino acids. CDR3 nucleotides: TGTGCCCGTATACAGGGGGCCGAGCAGTACTTC. Amino acid sequence: CARIQGAEQYF.

The rearrangement joins TRBV27 to TRBJ1-5, with a weak D call TRBD1 (6 bases). Germline loops: CDR1 MNHEY, CDR2 SMNVEV (reference sequence). CDR3 length: 14 residues. The V gene lost 5 bases and the J gene lost 3 bases, with 11 bases spanning the gap. The chain's CDR3 is CASSPRGNNQPQHF. The CDR3 DNA reads as TGTGCCAGCAGTCCAAGGGGGAACAATCAGCCCCAGCATTTT.

The genes are TRBV28 and TRBJ2-5; D may be TRBD1 (7 bases). CDR3 length equals 14 residues. Germline V gene data show CDR1 as MDHEN and CDR2 as SYDVKM. V dropped 6 bases and J dropped 4 bases, with 15 bases sitting between them. In DNA form, the CDR3 reads TGTGCCAGCAGACTTCCTCAGGGGGGAGAGACCCAGTACTTC. Protein: CASRLPQGGETQYF. Using reference TRBV28 and TRBJ2-5 for the parts outside the CDR3, the full variable domain is DVKVTQSSRYLVKRTGEKVFLECVQDMDHENMFWYRQDPGLGLRLIYFSYDVKMKEKGDIPEGYSVSREKKERFSLILESASTNQTSMYLCASRLPQGGETQYFGPGTRLLVL.

The chain employs TRBV19 and TRBJ2-5, with 8 positions matching TRBD1. Per the germline V gene, CDR1 is LNHDA and CDR2 is SQIVND (reference sequence). The CDR3 runs to 17 residues. V was pared by 5 bases and J by 4 bases, with 15 bases of the junction left unmatched. The CDR3 DNA is TGTGCCAGTAGTCCATCAGGGACAGGCCACTGGGGAGAGACCCAGTACTTC. This translates into CASSPSGTGHWGETQYF.